One and the same sample provided the 14 T cell receptor beta chains below, sequenced in a study of CD8 T cells in ankylosing spondylitis. Whole-study findings and limits: It appeared that ankylosing spondylitis blood was characterized by a TCR beta motif of under ten highly homologous variants.

These receptors lack a known antigen. In TCRdb, the 5' RACE reads were re-called with MiXCR into one record per CDR3 protein. In the table there are roughly 450,000 distinct CDR3 sequences, about 25% of which are singletons. Sequenced material: blood, either unsorted or a sorted T cell fraction (not recorded which). These receptors were obtained from a male donor with ankylosing spondylitis.

This clonotype was seen more than once but under ten times. This chain links TRBV7-9 with TRBJ1-4; D is unclear. The CDR3 loop spans 13 amino acids. Trimming shortened V by 4 bases and J by 5 bases, and 8 bases separated the two germline ends. The germline V gene encodes CDR1 SEHNR and CDR2 FQNEAQ (reference sequence). Here the CDR3 reads CASSSDVNEKLFF. The CDR3 DNA sequence: TGTGCCAGCAGCTCGGACGTGAATGAAAAACTGTTTTTT. Filled out from reference TRBV7-9 and TRBJ1-4, the complete variable domain reads DTGVSQNPRHKITKRGQNVTFRCDPISEHNRLYWYRQTLGQGPEFLTYFQNEAQLEKSRLLSDRFSAERPKGSFSTLEIQRTEQGDSAMYLCASSSDVNEKLFFGSGTQLSVL.

The sample holds a few counts of this clonotype. This chain joins TRBV2 and TRBJ1-5; D gene uncertain. This CDR3 has 16 residues. The V gene's germline CDR1 is SNHLY and CDR2 FYNNEI. Trimming took off 4 bases at V and 3 bases at J, with 16 bases between the two ends. The chain's CDR3 is CASSGLGGEVNQPQHF. In nucleotides, the CDR3 is TGTGCCAGCAGTGGACTGGGCGGGGAAGTCAATCAGCCCCAGCATTTT.

Regarding this clonotype: A read error may account for a junction end that differs from germline. V gene TRBV12-3 or TRBV12-4 combines with J gene TRBJ2-1; 14 nucleotides agree with TRBD2. The CDR3 is made up of 18 amino acids. CDR3 sequence (DNA): TGTGCCTGCAGTTTACTATATCCGGGACTAGCGGGAGTGGATGAGCAGTTCTTC. Residues: CACSLLYPGLAGVDEQFF.

This CDR3 reads CASSFGQGQSPLHF. The DNA for the CDR3 is TGTGCCAGCAGCTTCGGACAGGGGCAGTCACCCCTCCACTTT. The chain combines TRBV5-6 with TRBJ1-6; 9 bases map to TRBD1. The CDR3 is made up of 14 amino acids. Unmatched junction bases numbered 4, after V lost 2 bases and J lost 10 bases. The germline CDR1 and CDR2 sequences are SGHDT and YYEEEE.

This clonotype has a handful of counts. This rearrangement joins TRBV11-2 to TRBJ2-1; a weak D match, TRBD2 (6 bases). Trimming cost V 0 bases and J 4 bases, with 10 bases left between them. Germline V CDR1 and CDR2: SGHAT, FQNNGV. There are 15 residues in the CDR3. The CDR3 loop reads CASSLDQAGYNEQFF. The CDR3 nucleotides are TGTGCCAGCAGCTTAGATCAGGCGGGATACAATGAGCAGTTCTTC.

There are a few counts of this clonotype. The genes are TRBV3-1 and TRBJ1-1; TRBD1 aligns across 12 bases. The CDR3 has 14 amino acids. CDR1 and CDR2 from the germline V gene are LGHDT and YNNKEL (reference sequence). Unmatched junction bases numbered 5, after V lost 10 bases and J lost 2 bases. The CDR3 coding sequence is TGTGCCACGGGACAGGGGGCAGGAAACACTGAAGCTTTCTTT. This encodes CATGQGAGNTEAFF.

V gene TRBV18 combines with J gene TRBJ2-5; D gene unclear. V was clipped by 3 bases and J by 5 bases, with 7 bases between them. The CDR3 covers 12 residues. CDR1 is KGHSH, CDR2 LQKENI, per germline. The CDR3 spells CASSPLEETQYF. The DNA of the CDR3 is TGTGCCAGCTCACCCCTTGAGGAGACCCAGTACTTC.

V and J are TRBV27 and TRBJ1-1; 7 bases align to TRBD1. The CDR3 sequence is 15 residues long. Germline trimming cut 7 bases from V and 1 base from J; bases unmatched to any gene: 9. From germline, CDR1 is MNHEY and CDR2 SMNVEV (reference sequence). CDR3 residues: CASTHSTGPNTEAFF. For the CDR3, the DNA is TGTGCCAGCACCCATTCGACAGGGCCGAACACTGAAGCTTTCTTT.

This chain links TRBV4-1 with TRBJ1-5; tentative D call: TRBD1 (5 bases). In germline, CDR1 is MGHRA, CDR2 YSYEKL. The CDR3 has 16 residues. V lost 0 bases and J 1 base, leaving 10 bases between the germline ends. The CDR3 reads CASSQESRGSNQPQHF. The CDR3, as DNA: TGCGCCAGCAGCCAAGAGTCAAGGGGCAGCAATCAGCCCCAGCATTTT.

This clonotype showed up just a few times. The V call is TRBV5-1, the J call TRBJ1-1; D call uncertain. Trimming removed 2 bases from V and 1 base from J, with 12 bases in between. This CDR3 has 15 amino acids. Germline V gene lookup returns CDR1 SGHRS and CDR2 YFSETQ. CDR3 amino acids: CASSLEGAANTEAFF. The DNA for the CDR3 is TGCGCCAGCAGCTTAGAGGGCGCTGCGAACACTGAAGCTTTCTTT.

This clonotype showed up just a few times. The V call is TRBV5-1, the J call TRBJ1-2; D remains unclear. The CDR3 runs to 15 residues. Germline V lookup: CDR1 SGHRS, CDR2 YFSETQ. With 0 bases removed from V and 6 bases from J, the gap between germline ends came to 15 bases. CDR3 coding DNA: TGCGCCAGCAGCTTGGAGGCTTGGTCTCCCGATGGCTACACCTTC. This codes for CASSLEAWSPDGYTF.

This clonotype has only a few counts. The J gene is TRBJ2-1, the V gene TRBV6-1, with 7 positions matching TRBD2. The CDR3 loop spans 15 amino acids. The V gene end was trimmed by 7 bases and the J gene end by 5 bases; junction bases not matched to a gene: 11. Per germline, CDR1 MNHNS and CDR2 SASEGT. Here the CDR3 reads CASTKTGGRNNEQFF. The CDR3 bases are TGTGCCAGCACCAAAACCGGCGGGAGAAACAATGAGCAGTTCTTC.

This clonotype has at least ten counts. This chain connects TRBV7-2 to TRBJ2-3, with D uncertain. Trimming shortened V by 6 bases and J by 6 bases, and 13 bases separated the two germline ends. The length of the CDR3 is 13 residues. Germline CDR1 SGHTA, CDR2 FQGNSA. The CDR3 nucleotides read TGTGCCAGCAGTCGACGAAATCCCGATACGCAGTATTTT. Amino acids: CASSRRNPDTQYF.

This clonotype was counted only a few times. The rearrangement links TRBV5-1 to TRBJ1-1, with a possible D match to TRBD1 (6 bases). The CDR3 is 15 residues long. Between the trimmed V and J ends, which lost 3 bases and 3 bases, there was a span of 15 bases. Germline loops: CDR1 SGHRS, CDR2 YFSETQ. CDR3 nucleotides: TGCGCCAGCAGCTCCTTTTTAGGGGGGGACACTGAAGCTTTCTTT. Its protein product is CASSSFLGGDTEAFF.